This note documents a single TCR beta chain sequence. The antigen this receptor binds is unknown. Base quality data are lacking; no much larger clone is found one base away. All donors were healthy Caucasians. Three pairs of female monozygotic twins, all aged about 18 to 30 years, made up the twin cohort. Peripheral blood mononuclear cells were used as the source from which RNA for TCR libraries was isolated. The data originate from a study of identical twins (dated by TCRdb to about 2016). Study-wide context: To test whether fetal clonotypes persist, the study used deep sequencing on TCR alpha and beta repertoires from monozygotic twins, unrelated adults of various ages, and cord blood. Replicate twin experiments were performed at different times using different library preparation protocols to rule out contamination. Beyond this particular receptor, the publication reports: Compared with coincidental sharing between unrelated individuals, out-of-frame TCR alpha sequences shared between twins showed an excess of sequences with low generation probability. The excess sharing between twins in beta out-of-frame sequences was weaker because fewer shared sequences reduced the signal-to-noise ratio. In monozygotic twins, recombination models systematically underestimated out-of-frame TCR alpha sharing, but the models matched the sharing seen between unrelated individuals. Because the same donors could not be followed over many years, the conclusions relied on cross-sectional statistical analysis. Abundant cord blood beta clonotypes carried fewer insertions; young adult naive repertoires showed a weaker similar trend, while memory repertoires showed none. Invariant T cells such as MAIT and iNKT could partly confound zero-insertion analyses, although diverse VJ usage argued against such confounding for most clonotypes.

Library prep was done by 5' RACE. Sequenced on an Illumina HiSeq 2000. Template switching introduced a universal primer binding site; the final cDNA contained a unique molecular identifier, enabling accurate counting of TCR cDNA molecules. Specific primers in the conserved constant-segment region were used to synthesize first-strand cDNA for the TCR alpha and beta chains. To control for contamination, every cDNA library was double barcoded, receiving both a SMART-Mk sample barcode and Illumina barcodes. Two successive PCR steps introduced TruSeq adapter sequences along with Illumina sample barcodes. Sequencing of the TCR alpha and beta cDNA libraries was done on the Illumina HiSeq platform using custom primers. As for the original processing: Raw reads were processed with MiGEC to extract unique molecular identifiers, and MiXCR was used to determine CDR3 positions. For each individual, recombination models were inferred using an EM algorithm with the repgenHMM and IGoR tools. The tcR package in R was used for shared clonotype analysis, with sharing normalized by the product of cloneset sizes. To study raw recombination free of thymic and clonal selection effects, out-of-frame nonproductive sequences were analyzed. Clones were called with MiXCR by TCRdb after fastp trimmed the public reads at Q25, and only in-frame beta chains were retained. Identical CDR3 protein sequences are pooled into one entry, listed with their most common genes and DNA. The V and J calls and clone size come from TCRdb's table, not from the authors' own analysis. The sample has hundreds of thousands of distinct CDR3 sequences on record, roughly 8% of them singletons. In total, the top ten clones hold roughly 0.97% of the sample.

The CDR3 holds 17 amino acids from the cysteine to the phenylalanine. Only the CDR3 DNA is retained, 51 bases long and in frame from the first base. From V the trimming removes 2 bases and from J it removes 9 bases, while the gene matches leave 11 bases of the junction unaccounted for. CDR1 LGHNA and CDR2 YSLEER were looked up in the germline V gene. The same sample was also studied in work on yellow fever vaccine responses in identical twins. In that second paper, the authors write: The T cell response to vaccination in identical twins was reported by the authors to appear partly convergent and partly personalized. In the study, vaccine-responding T cell clones were precisely tracked in identical twins.

The chain uses TRBV4-3 and TRBJ2-1; 12 bases in the junction line up with TRBD2. This clonotype originated in a woman in her late teens or twenties in good health. The source material was PBMCs. The nucleotides are TGCGCCAGCAGCCAATCTAGACTAGCGGGAGTTAGTAGTGAGCAGTTCTTC. Its amino acids are CASSQSRLAGVSSEQFF.